These 18 T cell receptor beta chains came from one sample sequenced in a study of blood T cell repertoires in COVID-19. Libraries were prepared by immunoSEQ multiplex PCR; TCRdb keeps only in-frame clonotypes and omits some of them. The table shows around 450,000 clones, with nearly 90% occurring only once. Sequenced material: PBMCs or T cells enriched from blood (not recorded which). The receptors come from a woman aged 18-35 years with acute COVID-19.

V and J are TRBV13 and TRBJ1-5; D possibly corresponds to TRBD1 (5 bases). Trimming took 5 bases from V and 2 from J, leaving 7 bases between them. In germline, CDR1 is PRHDT, CDR2 FYEKMQ (reference sequence). The CDR3 is made up of 13 amino acids. The CDR3 is CASSPRGNQPQHF. As DNA, the CDR3 is TGTGCCAGCAGCCCCAGGGGCAATCAGCCCCAGCATTTT. Supplemented by reference TRBV13 and TRBJ1-5, the full variable domain reads AAGVIQSPRHLIKEKRETATLKCYPIPRHDTVYWYQQGPGQDPQFLISFYEKMQSDKGSIPDRFSAQQFSDYHSELNMSSLELGDSALYFCASSPRGNQPQHFGDGTRLSIL.

This clone was found many times. The chain recombines TRBV29-1 with TRBJ2-1, with D perhaps TRBD2 (5 bases). The CDR3 spans 10 residues. The V end was cut by 6 bases, the J end by 10 bases, with 10 bases between. Germline assignment: CDR1 SQVTM and CDR2 ANQGSEA. DNA for the CDR3: TGCAGCGTGGAAACGGGGGAGCAGTTCTTC. Translated: CSVETGEQFF.

The chain employs TRBV11-2 and TRBJ2-7; TRBD1 agrees at 10 bases. Germline loops: CDR1 SGHAT, CDR2 FQNNGV. The junction had 9 bases not matched to a gene; V was cut back by 4 bases and J by 3 bases. CDR3 length: 16 residues. The CDR3 region has the DNA TGTGCCAGCAGCTCGCTCTGGACAGGGGGAAACTACGAGCAGTACTTC. It yields the protein CASSSLWTGGNYEQYF. The full variable domain, its missing parts supplied by reference TRBV11-2 and TRBJ2-7, is EAGVAQSPRYKIIEKRQSVAFWCNPISGHATLYWYQQILGQGPKLLIQFQNNGVVDDSQLPKDRFSAERLKGVDSTLKIQPAKLEDSAVYLCASSSLWTGGNYEQYFGPGTRLTVT.

This clone has just one count. V is TRBV6-5 and J is TRBJ1-4; 7 positions agree with TRBD1. The CDR3 loop spans 15 amino acids. CDR1 MNHEY and CDR2 SVGAGI come from the germline V gene. Trimming took 0 bases from V and 7 from J; bases not matched to a gene: 5. CDR3 protein: CASSYSGTAGEKLFF. CDR3 nucleotides: TGTGCCAGCAGTTACTCCGGGACAGCGGGTGAAAAACTGTTTTTT.

The rearrangement links TRBV19 to TRBJ1-5; D gene unclear. V gave up 2 bases and J gave up 0 bases, with 8 bases separating them. In germline, CDR1 is LNHDA, CDR2 SQIVND (reference sequence). The CDR3 consists of 15 residues. The CDR3 DNA follows: TGTGCCAGTAGTATACAAACTTATAGCAATCAGCCCCAGCATTTT. It yields the protein CASSIQTYSNQPQHF.

The rearrangement uses TRBV10-3 and TRBJ2-5, with D perhaps matching TRBD1 (6 bases). CDR3 length: 13 amino acids. V lost 8 bases to trimming and J lost 5 bases, with 15 bases between them. Germline V CDR1 and CDR2: ENHRY, SYGVKD. The CDR3, as DNA: TGTGCCATCGGAAAGACAGGTGGGGAGACCCAGTACTTC. Protein: CAIGKTGGETQYF.

The chain links TRBV25-1 to TRBJ2-2; no clear D gene. The CDR3 is 11 amino acids. V was cut by 6 bases and J by 7 bases, with 6 bases left in between. Germline CDR1 reads MGHDK; CDR2 reads SYGVNS. The CDR3 coding sequence is TGTGCCAGCAGAGAACTCGGGGAGCTGTTTTTT. It translates to CASRELGELFF.

This sequence joins TRBV1 and TRBJ2-7; the table's D call, TRBD2, was not checked against the DNA. TRBV1 is flagged as a pseudogene. The CDR3 spans 17 residues. In nucleotides, the CDR3 is TGCACCAGCAGCCACCTAACTAGCGGGAATTTCTCCTACGAGCAGTACTTC. It is translated as CTSSHLTSGNFSYEQYF.

The rearrangement joins TRBV20-1 to TRBJ2-7; possible D gene TRBD2, 6 bases. CDR1 is DFQATT and CDR2 is SNEGSKA in the germline V gene (reference sequence). The V gene lost 3 bases and the J gene lost 1 base, with 16 bases spanning the gap. The CDR3 is 15 amino acids. The CDR3 DNA reads TGCAGTGCTAGTGGAGTCGGAGGGAATTCCTACGAGCAGTACTTC. Translation gives CSASGVGGNSYEQYF.

Details on this clone: This sample includes further DNA sequences coding for the same CDR3. The rearrangement links TRBV5-1 to TRBJ1-3; D not resolved. Germline V CDR1 and CDR2: SGHRS, YFSETQ. Deletions cut 0 bases from V and 0 bases from J, with 4 bases between. This CDR3 is built from 14 residues. The CDR3 is CASSLASSGNTIYF. The CDR3 DNA is TGCGCCAGCAGCTTGGCGAGCTCTGGAAACACCATATATTTT.

The J gene is TRBJ2-2, the V gene TRBV13, with 8 bases fitting TRBD2. The trim removed 5 bases at V and 4 bases at J, leaving 6 bases unmatched. CDR3 size: 15 residues. In germline, CDR1 is PRHDT, CDR2 FYEKMQ (reference sequence). CDR3 DNA sequence: TGTGCCAGCAGCCGTAGCGGGGCGGGCACCGGGGAGCTGTTTTTT. This encodes CASSRSGAGTGELFF.

The rearrangement uses TRBV7-9 and TRBJ1-1; D call uncertain. Germline assignment: CDR1 SEHNR and CDR2 FQNEAQ (reference sequence). The CDR3 is 16 amino acids. Deletions cut 1 base from V and 4 bases from J, with 16 bases between. CDR3 bases: TGTGCCAGCAGCTTAGATCTCAGGTGGGTGGCCACTGAAGCTTTCTTT. Translation: CASSLDLRWVATEAFF.

The V gene is TRBV7-9, the J gene TRBJ2-3; the match to TRBD2 covers 8 bases. This CDR3 is built from 16 residues. The trim removed 1 base at V and 1 base at J, leaving 4 bases unmatched. Germline loops: CDR1 SEHNR, CDR2 FQNEAQ (reference sequence). In nucleotides, the CDR3 is TGTGCCAGCAGCTTAGTTAACGGGGGGGGCACAGATACGCAGTATTTT. It is translated as CASSLVNGGGTDTQYF.

The DNA for the CDR3 is TGTGCCAGCAGTCCGGACAGGGGAGATCAGCCCCAGCATTTT. Protein: CASSPDRGDQPQHF. The gene calls are TRBV27 and TRBJ1-5; 9 bases are a match to TRBD1. Germline CDR1 is MNHEY and CDR2 is SMNVEV (reference sequence). The CDR3 contains 14 residues. V lost 5 bases, J lost 5 bases, and 4 bases stayed unmatched.

This chain joins TRBV29-1 and TRBJ1-2; D gene ambiguous. Germline V gene data show CDR1 as SQVTM and CDR2 as ANQGSEA. V lost 7 bases, J lost 6 bases, and 9 bases lay in between. This CDR3 contains 10 residues. The CDR3 protein is CSADADGYTF. The CDR3 DNA follows: TGCAGCGCTGACGCGGATGGCTACACCTTC.

This rearrangement joins TRBV28 to TRBJ1-1; D may be TRBD1 (5 bases). From germline, CDR1 is MDHEN and CDR2 SYDVKM. The CDR3 has 16 amino acids. The V end was cut by 2 bases, the J end by 6 bases, with 19 bases between. The CDR3 loop reads CASSLRPGGEAAEAFF. The CDR3 DNA reads as TGTGCCAGCAGTTTACGGCCGGGAGGGGAGGCCGCTGAAGCTTTCTTT.

The sample holds a few counts of this clone. V gene TRBV10-3 combines with J gene TRBJ2-2; TRBD2 is a possible D gene (5 bases). The CDR3 is 15 residues long. V lost 0 bases to trimming and J lost 4 bases, with 9 bases between them. Germline values: CDR1 ENHRY, CDR2 SYGVKD. Here the CDR3 DNA reads TGTGCCATCAGTGAGTCGGGAGCGACCACCGGGGAGCTGTTTTTT. Protein: CAISESGATTGELFF.

V gene TRBV27 combines with J gene TRBJ2-1, with 8 bases lining up with TRBD1. Germline CDR1 is MNHEY and CDR2 is SMNVEV (reference sequence). This CDR3 is built from 14 residues. Trimming removed 0 bases from V and 8 bases from J; junction bases left unmatched: 3. The CDR3 reads CASSLSGQGHEQFF. As DNA, the CDR3 is TGTGCCAGCAGTTTATCTGGACAGGGTCATGAGCAGTTCTTC.